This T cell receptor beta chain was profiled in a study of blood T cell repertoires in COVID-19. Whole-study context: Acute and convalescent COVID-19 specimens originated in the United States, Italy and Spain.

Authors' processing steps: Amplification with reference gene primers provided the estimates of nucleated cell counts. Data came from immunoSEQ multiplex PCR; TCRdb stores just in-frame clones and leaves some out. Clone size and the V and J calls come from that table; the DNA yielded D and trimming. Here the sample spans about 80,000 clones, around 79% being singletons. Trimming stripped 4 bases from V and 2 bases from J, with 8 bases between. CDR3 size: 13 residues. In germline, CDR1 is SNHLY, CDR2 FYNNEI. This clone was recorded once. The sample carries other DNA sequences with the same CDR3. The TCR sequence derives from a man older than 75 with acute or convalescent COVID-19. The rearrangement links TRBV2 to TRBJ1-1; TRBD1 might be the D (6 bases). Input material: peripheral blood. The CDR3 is CASSADSNTEAFF. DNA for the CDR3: TGTGCCAGCAGTGCGGACAGCAACACTGAAGCTTTCTTT.